These T cell receptor beta chains were read from a single sample in a study of T-cell memory formation after mild COVID-19. TCRdb processed the 5' RACE reads anew with MiXCR; each CDR3 protein has one entry. This repertoire shows approximately 300,000 distinct CDR3 sequences, roughly 8.2% found once; its top ten account for about 20%. The sequenced sample consisted of PBMCs or a T cell subset sorted from them (not recorded which). The receptor source for this set is a man between 18 and 35 years old who had mild COVID-19 (a few samples of this study predate the infection). Cell type and time point are not known. Both conserved end residues are part of each CDR3. D genes are given only for firm matches. Only some rows state a clone size, as once, few, many or a class for expanded clones.

J: TRBJ2-3; V: TRBV30; D: TRBD1; length: 11; size: few; DNA: TGTGCCTGGGACAGGGAAGATACGCAGTATTTT; CDR3: CAWDREDTQYF
J: TRBJ2-7; V: TRBV6-5; D: .; length: 15; size: few; DNA: TGTGCCAGCAGGCGGACCAGGGGGGGATCCTACGAGCAGTACTTC; CDR3: CASRRTRGGSYEQYF
J: TRBJ2-2; V: TRBV5-4; D: .; length: 15; size: .; DNA: TGTGCCAGCAGCTCCAATAGGCAGGGGACCGGGGAGCTGTTTTTT; CDR3: CASSSNRQGTGELFF
J: TRBJ1-1; V: TRBV9; D: .; length: 13; size: few; DNA: TGTGCCAGCAGCGTCACTTTCTCGAGTGAAGCTTTCTTT; CDR3: CASSVTFSSEAFF
J: TRBJ2-1; V: TRBV4-3; D: TRBD1; length: 16; size: many; DNA: TGCGCCAGCAGCCCGCAAGGGGGCATCTCCTACAATGAGCAGTTCTTC; CDR3: CASSPQGGISYNEQFF
J: TRBJ2-3; V: TRBV4-3; D: .; length: 13; size: .; DNA: TGCGCCAGCAGCCAAGATCGTCACCATACGCAGTATTTT; CDR3: CASSQDRHHTQYF
J: TRBJ1-1; V: TRBV10-3; D: .; length: 11; size: many; DNA: TGTGCCATTCAGGTGAACACTGAAGCTTTCTTT; CDR3: CAIQVNTEAFF
J: TRBJ1-6; V: TRBV5-1; D: .; length: 13; size: few; DNA: TGCGCCAGCAGCACCCAGGGCCGATCACCCCTCCACTTT; CDR3: CASSTQGRSPLHF
J: TRBJ2-3; V: TRBV5-1; D: TRBD1; length: 14; size: many; DNA: TGCGCCAGCAGCACAACAGGGGGCACAGATACGCAGTATTTT; CDR3: CASSTTGGTDTQYF
J: TRBJ2-5; V: TRBV20-1; D: TRBD2; length: 15; size: few; DNA: TGCAGTGCTAGCCTAGCGGGGGGAGTTCAAGAGACCCAGTACTTC; CDR3: CSASLAGGVQETQYF
J: TRBJ2-3; V: TRBV12-3/TRBV12-4; D: TRBD2; length: 16; size: .; DNA: TGTGCCAGCAGTTCAATAGCGGGGGCCTTCACAGATACGCAGTATTTT; CDR3: CASSSIAGAFTDTQYF
J: TRBJ2-3; V: TRBV28; D: .; length: 15; size: .; DNA: TGTGCCAGCAGCAACGGGGGCTCCCAATTGGATACGCAGTATTTT; CDR3: CASSNGGSQLDTQYF
J: TRBJ2-1; V: TRBV11-2; D: .; length: 13; size: few; DNA: TGTGCCAGCAGCTTAAGAGAGTACAATGAGCAGTTCTTC; CDR3: CASSLREYNEQFF
J: TRBJ2-3; V: TRBV7-9; D: .; length: 19; size: .; DNA: TGTGCCAGCAGCTTAGGTCGTGTGAGTCGGGACGGGACCTTCGATACGCAGTATTTT; CDR3: CASSLGRVSRDGTFDTQYF
J: TRBJ2-3; V: TRBV3-1; D: .; length: 13; size: many; DNA: TGTGCCAGCAGCCTGGGAGACCCCGGAGCGCAGTATTTT; CDR3: CASSLGDPGAQYF
J: TRBJ2-1; V: TRBV6-5; D: .; length: 13; size: .; DNA: TGTGCCAGCAGTACAGGGTTGGGCAATGAGCAGTTCTTC; CDR3: CASSTGLGNEQFF
J: TRBJ1-3; V: TRBV20-1; D: .; length: 14; size: many; DNA: TGCAGTGCTAAAGACAGGACCTCTGGAAACACCATATATTTT; CDR3: CSAKDRTSGNTIYF
J: TRBJ1-4; V: TRBV4-3; D: TRBD1; length: 14; size: few; DNA: TGCGCCAGCGCGAGGGGACAGGCTAATGAAAAACTGTTTTTT; CDR3: CASARGQANEKLFF
J: TRBJ2-5; V: TRBV7-6; D: TRBD1; length: 14; size: .; DNA: TGTGCCAGCAGCTTCCAGGGGGCAAAAGAGACCCAGTACTTC; CDR3: CASSFQGAKETQYF
J: TRBJ2-2; V: TRBV11-2; D: .; length: 16; size: many; DNA: TGTGCCAGCAGCTTAATCCAGGGCCTGAACACCGGGGAGCTGTTTTTT; CDR3: CASSLIQGLNTGELFF
J: TRBJ2-5; V: TRBV24-1; D: TRBD2; length: 14; size: .; DNA: TGTGCCACCAGTTCCCAGCGGGGGAAAGAGACCCAGTACTTC; CDR3: CATSSQRGKETQYF
J: TRBJ2-5; V: TRBV7-3; D: TRBD1; length: 12; size: .; DNA: TGTGCCAGCAGCGGGGACAGAGAGACCCAGTACTTC; CDR3: CASSGDRETQYF
J: TRBJ2-2; V: TRBV11-2; D: .; length: 14; size: many; DNA: TGTGCCAGCAGCTCCCCCCGGGGAACCGGGGAGCTGTTTTTT; CDR3: CASSSPRGTGELFF
J: TRBJ2-1; V: TRBV7-3; D: TRBD2; length: 17; size: few; DNA: TGTGCCAGCAGCTCCTCTCCGGGGGGAAGCTCCTACAATGAGCAGTTCTTC; CDR3: CASSSSPGGSSYNEQFF
J: TRBJ2-3; V: TRBV5-1; D: TRBD2; length: 17; size: few; DNA: TGCGCCAGCAGCCCTGCCGGACTAGCGGGGGGACCAGATACGCAGTATTTT; CDR3: CASSPAGLAGGPDTQYF
J: TRBJ2-2; V: TRBV19; D: .; length: 17; size: .; DNA: TGTGCCAGTAGTGTGGACAGCGCCCCTTCGGCCACCGGGGAGCTGTTTTTT; CDR3: CASSVDSAPSATGELFF
J: TRBJ2-3; V: TRBV24-1; D: .; length: 16; size: .; DNA: TGTGCCACCAGTGACCCCGGACAGTTGGGAACAGATACGCAGTATTTT; CDR3: CATSDPGQLGTDTQYF
J: TRBJ1-4; V: TRBV12-3/TRBV12-4; D: .; length: 10; size: .; DNA: TGTGCCAGGGGGGGAGAGAAACTGTTTTTT; CDR3: CARGGEKLFF
J: TRBJ2-2; V: TRBV27; D: .; length: 14; size: .; DNA: TGTGCCAGCGGCTACTCCGACAGAACCGGGGAGCTGTTTTTT; CDR3: CASGYSDRTGELFF
J: TRBJ2-5; V: TRBV15; D: .; length: 15; size: few; DNA: TGTGCCACCAGCAGAGACGCCCCGAGGGAGGAGACCCAGTACTTC; CDR3: CATSRDAPREETQYF
J: TRBJ2-7; V: TRBV7-3; D: TRBD1; length: 14; size: few; DNA: TGTGCCAGCAGCGCACAGGGGGACGCCTACGAGCAGTACTTC; CDR3: CASSAQGDAYEQYF